The 21 T cell receptor beta chains below were found in one sample sequenced in a study of cytomegalovirus exposure and HLA in healthy donors. Primers included in the PCR were 60 Vbeta and 13 Jbeta primers. TCRdb keeps only in-frame clones here, not all; method: immunoSEQ multiplex PCR. There are 180,000 or so clones in the sample; around 76% occur only once, and approximately 2.1% lies in the top ten. Sequencing was done on a sample of PBMCs. Source of these receptors: a woman aged 25 to 39 in good health and CMV-seropositive.

The chain links TRBV30 to TRBJ1-3; D might be TRBD1 (5 bases). The CDR3 is 14 residues long. CDR1 and CDR2 from the germline V gene are GTSNPN and SVGIG (reference sequence). V was shortened by 3 bases and J by 3 bases, with 12 bases between the two germline ends. CDR3 bases: TGTGCCTGGAGCAAGCCGGGGGGTGGAAACACCATATATTTT. Amino acids: CAWSKPGGGNTIYF.

J is TRBJ2-3 and V is TRBV9, with 8 bases fitting TRBD2. V gave up 2 bases and J gave up 2 bases; unmatched junction bases: 7. CDR1 SGDLS and CDR2 YYNGEE come from the germline V gene. CDR3 length: 16 residues. Here the CDR3 reads CASSVGGAQYTDTQYF. The CDR3, as DNA: TGTGCCAGCAGCGTCGGGGGGGCCCAGTACACAGATACGCAGTATTTT.

The V gene is TRBV5-4, the J gene TRBJ1-5; no firm D call. The CDR3 length is 15 residues. Germline assignment: CDR1 SGHNT and CDR2 YYREEE (reference sequence). V was trimmed by 0 bases and J by 4 bases, leaving 11 bases between them. CDR3 nucleotides: TGTGCCAGCAGCTTGGGCGGGGAGTGGAATCAGCCCCAGCATTTT. This sequence encodes CASSLGGEWNQPQHF.

This clone was seen only once. The chain employs TRBV7-9 and TRBJ1-1; possible D gene TRBD1, 6 bases. Trimming pared 1 base from V and 4 bases from J, leaving 16 bases between. Per germline, CDR1 SEHNR and CDR2 FQNEAQ (reference sequence). The CDR3 contains 16 residues. CDR3 in DNA: TGTGCCAGCAGCTTAGGTTTTGGGGGCGCGGGCACTGAAGCTTTCTTT. It is translated as CASSLGFGGAGTEAFF.

The V and J genes are TRBV19 and TRBJ1-3; D gene unclear. The CDR3 has 15 residues. Deletions cut 10 bases from V and 2 bases from J, with 18 bases between. Germline values: CDR1 LNHDA, CDR2 SQIVND (reference sequence). CDR3 residues: CATNPQVLAGNTIYF. CDR3 DNA: TGTGCCACCAATCCTCAGGTGTTGGCTGGAAACACCATATATTTT.

This clone has a single count. This chain uses TRBV29-1 with TRBJ1-5; D may be TRBD1 (5 bases). V lost 6 bases and J lost 2, with 8 bases in between. CDR3 length equals 12 residues. Germline lookup yields CDR1 SQVTM and CDR2 ANQGSEA. The CDR3 bases are TGCAGCGTGGGGGGAGGCAATCAGCCCCAGCATTTT. Translation: CSVGGGNQPQHF. Full variable domain (rest looked up from reference TRBV29-1 and TRBJ1-5): SAVISQKPSRDICQRGTSLTIQCQVDSQVTMMFWYRQQPGQSLTLIATANQGSEATYESGFVIDKFPISRPNLTFSTLTVSNMSPEDSSIYLCSVGGGNQPQHFGDGTRLSIL.

This clone was detected only a few times. The V call is TRBV10-3, the J call TRBJ2-7; TRBD1 aligns across 10 bases. J lost 5 bases, V lost 3 bases, and 10 bases had no gene match. The CDR3 length is 16 residues. CDR1 and CDR2 from the germline V gene are ENHRY and SYGVKD. The CDR3 coding sequence is TGTGCCATCAGTGACTCGGACAGGGGGTTATCTAACGAGCAGTACTTC. This gives the protein CAISDSDRGLSNEQYF.

The chain is built from TRBV4-3 and TRBJ2-3, with D possibly being TRBD2 (5 bases). The CDR3 contains 13 residues. The germline V gene has CDR1 LGHNA and CDR2 YSLEER. V lost 1 base to trimming and J lost 9 bases, with 11 bases between them. CDR3 in DNA: TGCGCCAGCAGCCAAGTGCGGGCCTACACGCAGTATTTT. It encodes CASSQVRAYTQYF.

The chain recombines TRBV2 with TRBJ1-1; 8 bases map to TRBD1. V gave up 7 bases and J gave up 13 bases; unmatched junction bases: 8. Germline CDR1 SNHLY, CDR2 FYNNEI. CDR3 size: 11 residues. This CDR3 reads CASTVQGGGFF. The CDR3 DNA follows: TGTGCCAGCACCGTACAGGGGGGTGGTTTCTTT.

The chain joins TRBV2 to TRBJ2-3, with 7 bases matching TRBD2. In germline, CDR1 is SNHLY, CDR2 FYNNEI. This CDR3 has 16 residues. The trim removed 6 bases at V and 2 bases at J, leaving 11 bases unmatched. CDR3 sequence reads: CASSLAGTTNTDTQYF. In nucleotides, the CDR3 is TGTGCCAGCAGCTTAGCCGGGACTACAAACACAGATACGCAGTATTTT.

J is TRBJ1-2 and V is TRBV6-6; D unclear. V gave up 2 bases and J gave up 3 bases, with 7 bases separating them. Germline V gives CDR1 MNHNY, CDR2 SVGAGI (reference sequence). The CDR3 contains 13 residues. For the CDR3, the DNA is TGTGCCAGCAGTTACCCCCCGGACTATGGCTACACCTTC. This translates into CASSYPPDYGYTF.

V usage is TRBV18 and J usage is TRBJ1-2; D is possibly TRBD1 (6 bases). V was clipped by 3 bases and J by 4 bases, with 15 bases between them. The CDR3 loop spans 15 amino acids. Germline V lookup: CDR1 KGHSH, CDR2 LQKENI. CDR3 residues: CASSPQIDRPYGYTF. The CDR3 DNA sequence: TGTGCCAGCTCACCCCAGATCGACAGGCCCTATGGCTACACCTTC.

As for this clone: The same CDR3 can be traced to other DNA sequences in this sample. The chain couples TRBV5-1 to TRBJ2-5; possible D gene TRBD2, 6 bases. Germline loops: CDR1 SGHRS, CDR2 YFSETQ. V shed 0 bases and J shed 4 bases, with 10 bases lying between them. The CDR3 runs 14 residues. The CDR3 reads CASSLVGRGETQYF. CDR3 coding DNA: TGCGCCAGCAGCTTGGTCGGGAGAGGAGAGACCCAGTACTTC.

V and J are TRBV6-1 and TRBJ1-1, with D tentatively TRBD1 (6 bases). Trimming left V 8 bases short and J 0 bases short, with 16 bases between. CDR1 and CDR2 from the germline V gene are MNHNS and SASEGT. The CDR3 covers 15 residues. CDR3 loop: CASSGQSLMNTEAFF. In nucleotides, the CDR3 is TGTGCCAGCTCTGGACAGTCCCTCATGAACACTGAAGCTTTCTTT.

The rearrangement joins TRBV5-6 to TRBJ1-4; 7 bases are a match to TRBD1. The germline CDR1 and CDR2 sequences are SGHDT and YYEEEE. V shed 2 bases, J shed 8 bases, and the junction held 15 bases outside the gene matches. The CDR3 length is 17 residues. CDR3 bases: TGTGCCAGCAGCTTATATGCAGGGGGACTTTTGGGGGAAAAACTGTTTTTT. Protein sequence: CASSLYAGGLLGEKLFF. Full variable domain (missing parts from reference TRBV5-6 and TRBJ1-4): DAGVTQSPTHLIKTRGQQVTLRCSPKSGHDTVSWYQQALGQGPQFIFQYYEEEERQRGNFPDRFSGHQFPNYSSELNVNALLLGDSALYLCASSLYAGGLLGEKLFFGSGTQLSVL.

The chain uses TRBV19 and TRBJ1-1; 12 positions match TRBD1. The germline gives CDR1 LNHDA, CDR2 SQIVND (reference sequence). The CDR3 extends over 14 amino acids. The CDR3 sequence: CAARRGQGATEAFF. The CDR3 DNA reads as TGTGCGGCTCGTCGGGGACAGGGGGCAACTGAAGCTTTCTTT.

The chain has TRBV30 and TRBJ2-5; D perhaps matches TRBD1 (6 bases). Germline V gene sequence: CDR1 GTSNPN, CDR2 SVGIG (reference sequence). The CDR3 consists of 14 residues. With 0 bases removed from V and 7 bases from J, the gap between germline ends came to 15 bases. The CDR3 sequence is CAWSVEMGASTQYF. DNA of the CDR3: TGTGCCTGGAGTGTCGAGATGGGGGCGTCGACCCAGTACTTC. Supplemented by reference TRBV30 and TRBJ2-5, the full variable domain reads SQTIHQWPATLVQPVGSPLSLECTVEGTSNPNLYWYRQAAGRGLQLLFYSVGIGQISSEVPQNLSASRPQDRQFILSSKKLLLSDSGFYLCAWSVEMGASTQYFGPGTRLLVL.

This chain links TRBV9 with TRBJ2-1, with TRBD2 matching 10 bases. The CDR3 has 16 amino acids. Trimming took 7 bases from V and 2 from J; bases not matched to a gene: 9. CDR1 is SGDLS, CDR2 YYNGEE, per germline. CDR3 region: CASGASGRSTYNEQFF. In DNA, the CDR3 is TGTGCCAGCGGGGCTAGCGGGAGATCTACCTACAATGAGCAGTTCTTC.

This chain joins TRBV5-6 and TRBJ2-5; D gene ambiguous. V was shortened by 1 base and J by 4 bases, with 8 bases between the two germline ends. In germline, CDR1 is SGHDT, CDR2 YYEEEE. The CDR3 consists of 13 residues. The CDR3 DNA follows: TGTGCCAGCAGCTTGCCCAGCGCAGAGACCCAGTACTTC. Translation: CASSLPSAETQYF.

V and J are TRBV10-3 and TRBJ1-6; perhaps TRBD1 as D (6 bases). Germline CDR1 ENHRY, CDR2 SYGVKD. The CDR3 covers 14 residues. V dropped 4 bases and J dropped 9 bases, with 13 bases sitting between them. The CDR3 reads CAISGKGEGSPLHF. The CDR3 DNA follows: TGTGCCATCAGTGGAAAGGGGGAAGGTTCACCCCTCCACTTT.

The genes are TRBV11-2 and TRBJ2-7, with TRBD2 identical over 11 bases. This CDR3 has 16 residues. The V and J ends lost 5 bases and 2 bases, in that order; junction bases with no gene match: 8. CDR1 is SGHAT and CDR2 is FQNNGV in the germline V gene. The CDR3 nucleotides are TGTGCCAGCAGCCCTTTTCTAGCGGGGGGTACCTACGAGCAGTACTTC. Its translation: CASSPFLAGGTYEQYF.